This T cell receptor beta chain came from a study of T cells in Graves' hyperthyroidism and ophthalmopathy (dated by TCRdb to between 2018 and 2020). Background for the entire study: Peripheral blood samples were taken at initial diagnosis, before any treatment was given. The study also compared thyroid tissue and blood T-cell repertoires from five or six Graves' hyperthyroidism patients. Prospective prediction of ophthalmopathy was tested in an independent validation cohort of 18 to 20 hyperthyroidism patients and 17 patients who later progressed to ophthalmopathy. For training and testing, the 110 or so patients in the discovery cohort were randomly divided in a 7:3 ratio. To identify TCR V-J signatures that set the groups apart, the researchers used a discovery cohort of 100 patients, made up of some 41 with Graves' ophthalmopathy and some 60 with stable Graves' hyperthyroidism. TCR Vbeta CDR3 sequencing of 130 to 150 peripheral blood samples (over 40 ophthalmopathy, approximately 80 hyperthyroidism and roughly 17 progressor patients) is reported in the paper. Once sampling was done, hyperthyroidism patients were given methimazole at a starting dose of 30 mg daily, whereas ophthalmopathy patients were given high-dose intravenous methylprednisolone.

Study-level results and caveats: In validation, progression to ophthalmopathy was predicted by the model with about 70% sensitivity and roughly 76% specificity, a median of about 6.4 months before onset. Sample size was not statistically predetermined, and investigators were not blinded to group allocation. Blood samples also contained most of the expanded thyroid clonotypes (frequency above 0.001), which suggests that blood repertoires may reflect thyroid immune responses. A 13 V-J signature model separated ophthalmopathy from stable hyperthyroidism, with just over 85% sensitivity and roughly 82% specificity in cross-validation and 80%/75% in testing.

TCR beta CDR3 regions were amplified from RNA transcripts. For the first round of RT-PCR on the TCR CDR3, the HTBI primer set was used together with the Qiagen OneStep RT-PCR kit. Libraries were constructed in a second round of multiplex PCR, after which size selection and purification were performed. Libraries were sequenced paired-end with 100 bp reads on an Illumina HiSeq2000. Per the authors' processing: SOAPnuke was used to process the raw data, with reads discarded if the reads contained adapters or uncalled bases, had a mean Phred below 15, or lacked an exact constant-primer or identifier match. COPE v1.2.5 was used to merge high-quality paired reads, and clonotypes were defined as unique nucleotide sequences. MiTCR v1.1 was used to align clonotypes to the IMGT TRBV, TRBD and TRBJ reference segments. The analysis included only V-J combinations with a frequency above 0.0001, which together covered 98% to 99.2% of the repertoires. A TCS score was defined as the ratio between F50 (clonal expansion) and ExV (chaos), using BLOSUM62-based TCRdist between CDR3 peptides within each V-J. Welch's t-statistics and random forest reduced fewer than 550 V-J features to 13, which were used in a naive Bayes classifier (R e1071). Using fastp trimming at Q25 and MiXCR clonotype assembly, TCRdb reanalyzed the public sequencing data and kept in-frame beta chains. One record per CDR3 amino acid sequence lists the most common genes and DNA. It is TCRdb's table, rather than the study itself, that gives the V and J calls and clone size. This sample holds approximately 300,000 distinct CDR3 sequences; approximately 15% were observed only once. In total, the top ten clones hold less than 70% of the sample.

Ophthalmopathy patients had moderately to severely active disease, with a Clinical Activity Score of 3 or more, a NOSPECS grade of 4 or more, and a disease duration of less than 3 months. Patients with uncontrolled infections, other autoimmune diseases, pregnancy or lactation were excluded. Clinical symptoms, serum thyroxine and TRAb, thyroid ultrasound, and orbital computed tomography formed the basis for the diagnoses. PBMCs were isolated from about 10 ml of fresh peripheral blood by Ficoll-Paque density gradient centrifugation. Trizol reagent was used to extract total RNA, and RNA quality was then checked on an Agilent 2100 Bioanalyzer. This clonotype was counted between two and nine times. Its antigen target is currently unknown. Base qualities are not provided; no much larger clone lies one nucleotide away. The sequence was obtained from a woman aged 55-70 years with Graves' ophthalmopathy. The specimen was blood.

DNA sequence: TGTGCCAGCTCACCAACAGGGAAGAGTGAAGCTTTCTTT. This yields the protein CASSPTGKSEAFF. The chain was built from TRBV18 and TRBJ1-1; the best D guess is TRBD1, with 6 bases matching. The germline V gene specifies KGHSH as CDR1 and LQKENI as CDR2. The CDR3 sequence holds 13 residues, the cysteine and phenylalanine included. This entry keeps only the CDR3 DNA: 39 bases, framed from base 1. V and J lose 2 bases and 7 bases, and a span of 11 bases separates them.